The 23 T cell receptor beta chains in this list originate from one sample, sequenced in a study of T cells in tumors after PD-1 blockade. The method was immunoSEQ multiplex PCR; TCRdb's version includes in-frame clones alone and lacks a portion of them. The table includes about 47,000 clones, just under 80% detected once. The material was PBMCs, obtained before anti-PD-1 treatment. The receptors shown here come from a human donor with basal cell carcinoma.

The CDR3, as DNA: TGCGCCAGCATCGGGATCATGAACACTGAAGCTTTCTTT. Protein sequence: CASIGIMNTEAFF. The rearrangement uses TRBV10-1 and TRBJ1-1; D remains ambiguous. This CDR3 has 13 residues. V shed 7 bases and J shed 0 bases, with 9 bases lying between them. Germline assignment: CDR1 WNHNN and CDR2 SYGVQD (reference sequence).

The genes are TRBV6-1 and TRBJ1-5; 7 bases are a match to TRBD1. The CDR3 is 15 residues long. The junction had 6 bases not matched to a gene; V was cut back by 3 bases and J by 4 bases. From germline, CDR1 is MNHNS and CDR2 SASEGT. CDR3 sequence reads: CASSDWGTENQPQHF. The DNA of the CDR3 is TGTGCCAGCAGTGATTGGGGGACAGAGAATCAGCCCCAGCATTTT.

This clone was observed once. This rearrangement joins TRBV5-1 to TRBJ1-6; D gene unclear. The germline CDR1 and CDR2 sequences are SGHRS and YFSETQ. Trimming removed 1 base at V and 3 bases at J, with 8 bases between. The CDR3 runs 15 residues. In DNA, the CDR3 is TGCGCCAGCAGCTTGTCCGGACTCTATAATTCACCCCTCCACTTT. This codes for CASSLSGLYNSPLHF.

The V call is TRBV6-5, the J call TRBJ2-1, with 8 positions matching TRBD2. The junction had 7 bases not matched to a gene; V was cut back by 7 bases and J by 8 bases. The CDR3 has 13 amino acids. CDR1 is MNHEY and CDR2 is SVGAGI in the germline V gene. The CDR3 region is CASTAGRDYEQFF. DNA for the CDR3: TGTGCCAGCACCGCCGGGAGGGATTATGAGCAGTTCTTC.

The genes are TRBV13 and TRBJ2-4, with TRBD2 matching over 7 bases. Germline trimming cut 0 bases from V and 2 bases from J; bases unmatched to any gene: 10. CDR1 is PRHDT, CDR2 FYEKMQ, per germline (reference sequence). The CDR3 has 18 residues. In nucleotides, the CDR3 is TGTGCCAGCAGCTTAGGCGGTGTAGCGGGCCGGACCAAAAACATTCAGTACTTC. It yields the protein CASSLGGVAGRTKNIQYF. Complete variable domain (other parts from reference TRBV13 and TRBJ2-4): AAGVIQSPRHLIKEKRETATLKCYPIPRHDTVYWYQQGPGQDPQFLISFYEKMQSDKGSIPDRFSAQQFSDYHSELNMSSLELGDSALYFCASSLGGVAGRTKNIQYFGAGTRLSVL.

J is TRBJ2-5 and V is TRBV24-1; D is perhaps TRBD1 or TRBD2 (5 bases each). The ends were cut back, 0 bases at V and 1 base at J, with 8 bases in the middle. The CDR3 covers 15 residues. Germline CDR1 is KGHDR and CDR2 is SFDVKD. CDR3 coding DNA: TGTGCCACCAGTGATTTGGGGGGACCCCAAGAGACCCAGTACTTC. Translated: CATSDLGGPQETQYF.

This chain joins TRBV5-1 and TRBJ2-3, with D uncertain. This CDR3 comprises 13 residues. V lost 1 base to trimming and J lost 0 bases, with 3 bases between them. The germline V gene has CDR1 SGHRS and CDR2 YFSETQ. CDR3: CASSLPSTDTQYF. Here the CDR3 DNA reads TGCGCCAGCAGCTTGCCGAGCACAGATACGCAGTATTTT.

This clone was seen many times. The chain joins TRBV28 to TRBJ1-6, with 9 bases lining up with TRBD1. This CDR3 spans 15 amino acids. In germline, CDR1 is MDHEN, CDR2 SYDVKM. J was trimmed by 7 bases and V by 3 bases; bases with no gene match: 4. The CDR3 DNA sequence: TGTGCCAGCAGTTTCGGGACAGGGACCAATTCACCCCTCCACTTT. Residues: CASSFGTGTNSPLHF.

CDR3 in DNA: TGTGCCAGCAGCTTTGTAGCTACGAGGACAGATACGCAGTATTTT. This translates into CASSFVATRTDTQYF. The chain carries TRBV5-5 and TRBJ2-3, with D hard to call. The germline V and J ends were trimmed by 2 bases and 3 bases, with 13 bases remaining between them. Per germline, CDR1 SGHKS and CDR2 YYEKEE (reference sequence). The CDR3 covers 15 residues.

The rearrangement uses TRBV7-3 and TRBJ2-5; D is uncertain. The CDR3 sequence is 13 residues long. The germline V and J ends were trimmed by 4 bases and 7 bases, with 13 bases remaining between them. Germline V gene lookup returns CDR1 SGHTA and CDR2 FQGTGA. CDR3 nucleotides: TGTGCCAGCAGCTCCGGCCTCCTACGGACCCAGTACTTC. This sequence encodes CASSSGLLRTQYF.

The J gene is TRBJ2-7, the V gene TRBV7-8; no definite D call. Looked up from germline, CDR1 is SGHVS and CDR2 is FQNEAQ. V gave up 2 bases and J gave up 0 bases, with 11 bases separating them. This CDR3 comprises 15 residues. This chain's CDR3 is CASSLRVGSSYEQYF. CDR3 DNA: TGTGCCAGCAGCTTAAGGGTGGGAAGCTCCTACGAGCAGTACTTC. Looking up the rest from reference TRBV7-8 and TRBJ2-7 gives the full variable domain: GAGVSQSPRYKVAKRGQDVALRCDPISGHVSLFWYQQALGQGPEFLTYFQNEAQLDKSGLPSDRFFAERPEGSVSTLKIQRTQQEDSAVYLCASSLRVGSSYEQYFGPGTRLTVT.

The genes are TRBV6-6 and TRBJ1-5, with D possibly matching TRBD1 (5 bases). The germline V and J ends were trimmed by 0 bases and 11 bases, with 14 bases remaining between them. This CDR3 has 14 amino acids. Germline CDR1 MNHNY, CDR2 SVGAGI (reference sequence). DNA of the CDR3: TGTGCCAGCAGTTACTCGGCGGGGGAAGGAGCCCAGCATTTT. Translated: CASSYSAGEGAQHF.

The chain is built from TRBV28 and TRBJ2-7, with 8 bases lining up with TRBD2. V lost 2 bases, J lost 4 bases, and 7 bases stayed unmatched. The CDR3 has 15 amino acids. The germline CDR1 and CDR2 sequences are MDHEN and SYDVKM. The CDR3 DNA follows: TGTGCCAGCAGTTTACCTACTAGCGGAGGGTACGAGCAGTACTTC. Protein: CASSLPTSGGYEQYF.

The chain employs TRBV29-1 and TRBJ1-2; a weak D match, TRBD1 (6 bases). CDR3 length: 14 amino acids. Trimming took 8 bases from V and 0 from J, leaving 16 bases between them. CDR1 and CDR2 (germline): SQVTM, ANQGSEA. CDR3 in DNA: TGCAGCCCCATACGGACAGCAACTAACTATGGCTACACCTTC. Translation: CSPIRTATNYGYTF.

The chain carries TRBV21-1 and TRBJ1-6; the D call in the table, TRBD1, was not verified against the DNA. TRBV21-1 is annotated as a pseudogene. This CDR3 spans 18 amino acids. The CDR3 reads CASSPWTATISYNSPLHF. Written as DNA, the CDR3 is TGTGCCAGCAGCCCTTGGACAGCGACTATCTCCTATAATTCACCCCTCCACTTT.

The J gene is TRBJ1-1, the V gene TRBV18, with a tentative D call TRBD1 (5 bases). Trimming pared 1 base from V and 8 bases from J, leaving 11 bases between. The germline V gene encodes CDR1 KGHSH and CDR2 LQKENI. The CDR3 loop spans 13 amino acids. The CDR3 loop reads CASSPLETAEAFF. For the CDR3, the DNA is TGTGCCAGCTCACCACTGGAGACAGCCGAAGCTTTCTTT.

The rearrangement links TRBV5-4 to TRBJ2-1; no clear D gene. CDR1 and CDR2 from the germline V gene are SGHNT and YYREEE (reference sequence). The CDR3 extends over 16 amino acids. Trimming pared 0 bases from V and 7 bases from J, leaving 17 bases between. CDR3 bases: TGTGCCAGCAGCTTGGCAGTGGAGAGATGGAGAAATGAGCAGTTCTTC. This codes for CASSLAVERWRNEQFF.

This clone has a handful of counts. V gene TRBV27 combines with J gene TRBJ2-5; D remains unclear. The germline V gene has CDR1 MNHEY and CDR2 SMNVEV (reference sequence). V was clipped by 6 bases and J by 4 bases, with 12 bases between them. The CDR3 sequence is 13 residues long. In nucleotides, the CDR3 is TGTGCCAGCAGCTTAATAGGGCGAGAGACCCAGTACTTC. Its translation: CASSLIGRETQYF.

The chain couples TRBV5-1 to TRBJ2-7, with D perhaps TRBD1 or TRBD2 (6 bases each). With 3 bases removed from V and 6 bases from J, the gap between germline ends came to 19 bases. Germline V gene lookup returns CDR1 SGHRS and CDR2 YFSETQ. The CDR3 spans 15 residues. In DNA, the CDR3 is TGCGCCAGCAGCTCAGTCGCCGGAGGGGGGCCCGAGCAGTACTTC. Translation: CASSSVAGGGPEQYF.

V gene TRBV7-6 combines with J gene TRBJ2-2; D is unresolved. The CDR3 runs 14 residues. Germline CDR1 is SGHVS and CDR2 is FNYEAQ. Between the trimmed V and J ends, which lost 3 bases and 2 bases, there was a span of 7 bases. The chain's CDR3 is CASSFDSNTGELFF. The CDR3 bases are TGTGCCAGCAGCTTCGATAGTAACACCGGGGAGCTGTTTTTT.

The rearrangement links TRBV30 to TRBJ2-5, with 10 bases fitting TRBD2. Germline CDR1 and CDR2: GTSNPN and SVGIG (reference sequence). The CDR3 runs 13 residues. V shed 3 bases and J 5 bases; nucleotides not matched to a gene: 3. In DNA form, the CDR3 reads TGTGCCTGGAGGCTAGCGGGAGCGGAGACCCAGTACTTC. Translating gives CAWRLAGAETQYF.

The gene calls are TRBV4-1 and TRBJ2-7; D could derive from TRBD1 or TRBD2 (5 bases each). The CDR3 contains 15 residues. The germline CDR1 and CDR2 sequences are MGHRA and YSYEKL. V was shortened by 4 bases and J by 7 bases, with 20 bases between the two germline ends. For the CDR3, the DNA is TGCGCCAGCAGCCCTTACGGGACGTCCTTAGGAGAGCAGTACTTC. It codes for CASSPYGTSLGEQYF.

The table lists this clone with a few counts. This chain connects TRBV2 to TRBJ2-7; a weak D match, TRBD1 (5 bases). CDR3 size: 13 residues. Per the germline V gene, CDR1 is SNHLY and CDR2 is FYNNEI. The V end was cut by 3 bases, the J end by 1 base, with 7 bases between. CDR3 residues: CASSETVSYEQYF. CDR3 nucleotides: TGTGCCAGCAGTGAGACAGTGTCCTACGAGCAGTACTTC.